The 17 T cell receptor beta chains given below trace back to one sample, sequenced in a study of T cells in localized non-small cell lung cancer (dated by TCRdb to 2019 to 2021). The method was the immunoSEQ multiplex PCR assay. Not all clones reach the TCRdb copy of this immuneACCESS table, which keeps in-frame sequences only. Checked studies attribute under half of the gap to unresolved V genes and leave the rest unexplained. The sample records about 31,000 clones, roughly 94% of which are singletons. The biggest ten clones account for roughly 0.7% of the sample. The starting material was peripheral blood, obtained before any cancer treatment. The receptor source for this set is a woman aged 40-75 years with stage I lung adenocarcinoma.

In the case of this clone: Other nucleotide sequences in the sample specify the same CDR3. The chain recombines TRBV19 with TRBJ1-6; 7 nucleotides agree with TRBD1. Germline lookup yields CDR1 LNHDA and CDR2 SQIVND (reference sequence). Germline trimming cut 3 bases from V and 10 bases from J; bases unmatched to any gene: 12. The CDR3 extends over 16 amino acids. CDR3 amino acids: CASSIGYRGYQSPLHF. The CDR3 DNA is TGTGCCAGTAGTATTGGCTACAGGGGATACCAGTCACCCCTCCACTTT.

The V gene is TRBV5-5, the J gene TRBJ1-5, with a possible D match to TRBD1 (5 bases). Trimming left V 4 bases short and J 6 bases short, with 11 bases between. CDR3 length: 13 residues. Germline CDR1 reads SGHKS; CDR2 reads YYEKEE (reference sequence). CDR3 nucleotide sequence: TGTGCCAGCAGCCCGCTTGGGGGTCAGCCCCAGCATTTT. It translates to CASSPLGGQPQHF.

This clone was detected only a few times. The chain's CDR3 is CASSRRLPGREDTEAFF. The DNA of the CDR3 is TGTGCCAGCAGCCGAAGACTTCCGGGACGGGAGGACACTGAAGCTTTCTTT. The gene calls are TRBV4-2 and TRBJ1-1; TRBD1 might be the D (5 bases). The CDR3 totals 17 residues. The V and J ends lost 4 bases and 3 bases respectively, with 21 bases between them. Germline CDR1 and CDR2: LGHNA and YNFKEQ.

This rearrangement joins TRBV29-1 to TRBJ1-1, with 8 bases lining up with TRBD1. Germline loops: CDR1 SQVTM, CDR2 ANQGSEA. Unmatched junction bases numbered 9, after V lost 4 bases and J lost 11 bases. CDR3 length: 12 residues. CDR3 DNA sequence: TGCAGCGTTGTGACAGGGGAGTTGGAGGCTTTCTTT. Amino acids: CSVVTGELEAFF.

V is TRBV14 and J is TRBJ2-1; 7 bases fit TRBD1. Germline V gives CDR1 SGHDN, CDR2 FVKESK. The CDR3 sequence is 16 residues long. J gave up 6 bases and V 1 base, and 9 bases lay outside the gene matches. The CDR3 nucleotides read TGTGCCAGCAGCCAAGGGACAGGTATTCCGAGCAATGAGCAGTTCTTC. Protein product: CASSQGTGIPSNEQFF.

In DNA, the CDR3 is TGTGCCAGCTCACCGCGGGCGGCTGGAGGAGTCCCGGAGCAGTTCTTC. Translated: CASSPRAAGGVPEQFF. This chain connects TRBV18 to TRBJ2-1; tentative D call: TRBD2 (5 bases). With 3 bases removed from V and 10 bases from J, the gap between germline ends came to 22 bases. Germline-derived CDR1 and CDR2 are KGHSH and LQKENI. The CDR3 length is 16 residues.

The CDR3 here is CASSPGPYTQYF. The CDR3 nucleotides are TGTGCCAGTAGCCCGGGACCTTATACGCAGTATTTT. This chain uses TRBV19 with TRBJ2-3, with D perhaps being TRBD1 or TRBD2 (5 bases each). This CDR3 spans 12 amino acids. Germline CDR1 reads LNHDA; CDR2 reads SQIVND (reference sequence). The V and J ends lost 6 bases and 7 bases respectively, with 11 bases between them.

A remark on this clone: The junction does not match germline at one end; this may be a read error. The chain couples TRBV28 to TRBJ2-6, with D tentatively TRBD2 (6 bases). CDR1 is MDHEN and CDR2 is SYDVKM in the germline V gene. CDR3 length: 17 amino acids. The CDR3 spells CASSSHLGGTGANVPTF. As DNA, the CDR3 is TGTGCCAGCAGTTCTCACCTCGGGGGAACTGGGGCCAACGTCCCGACTTTC.

The chain couples TRBV9 to TRBJ2-2, with D possibly TRBD2 on 5 matching bases. The CDR3 is made up of 16 amino acids. Trimming cost V 8 bases and J 1 base, with 18 bases left between them. The germline CDR1 and CDR2 sequences are SGDLS and YYNGEE. The CDR3 is CASSSGTTRNTGELFF. In DNA, the CDR3 is TGTGCCAGTTCCTCGGGAACCACAAGGAACACCGGGGAGCTGTTTTTT. The entire variable domain, with the rest obtained from reference TRBV9 and TRBJ2-2, is as follows: DSGVTQTPKHLITATGQRVTLRCSPRSGDLSVYWYQQSLDQGLQFLIQYYNGEERAKGNILERFSAQQFPDLHSELNLSSLELGDSALYFCASSSGTTRNTGELFFGEGSRLTVL.

The gene calls are TRBV11-3 and TRBJ2-7; D may be TRBD1 (5 bases). The CDR3 consists of 18 residues. Trimming took 4 bases from V and 4 from J, leaving 26 bases between them. Looked up from germline, CDR1 is SGHNT and CDR2 is YENEEA. The CDR3 DNA sequence: TGTGCCAGCAGCTCCCTATTTAAGGACAAGGGGAATAGTTACGAGCAGTACTTC. It translates to CASSSLFKDKGNSYEQYF. The complete variable domain, with remaining parts taken from reference TRBV11-3 and TRBJ2-7, reads EAGVVQSPRYKIIEKKQPVAFWCNPISGHNTLYWYLQNLGQGPELLIRYENEEAVDDSQLPKDRFSAERLKGVDSTLKIQPAELGDSAVYLCASSSLFKDKGNSYEQYFGPGTRLTVT.

The rearrangement joins TRBV7-2 to TRBJ2-7; D is ambiguous. The CDR3 extends over 13 amino acids. V lost 2 bases and J 5 bases, leaving 10 bases between the germline ends. The germline CDR1 and CDR2 sequences are SGHTA and FQGNSA. The DNA for the CDR3 is TGTGCCAGCAGCTTATATTCAGCCGACGAGCAGTACTTC. This codes for CASSLYSADEQYF.

The chain joins TRBV19 to TRBJ2-7; perhaps TRBD2 as D (5 bases). Per the germline V gene, CDR1 is LNHDA and CDR2 is SQIVND (reference sequence). The CDR3 totals 17 residues. The germline V and J ends were trimmed by 3 bases and 4 bases, with 22 bases remaining between them. The CDR3 DNA follows: TGTGCCAGTAGTATGAGGAGCGGTCCCACGGTATTGTACGAGCAGTACTTC. Translation gives CASSMRSGPTVLYEQYF.

This clone came up once. J is TRBJ1-2 and V is TRBV19; D remains ambiguous. This CDR3 region has 13 residues. Germline V gene lookup returns CDR1 LNHDA and CDR2 SQIVND (reference sequence). Trimming stripped 5 bases from V and 7 bases from J, with 14 bases between. DNA for the CDR3: TGTGCCAGTAGTCGTTGGGGAACCGCTGGCTACACCTTC. It specifies CASSRWGTAGYTF.

This rearrangement joins TRBV5-8 to TRBJ2-7, with D perhaps TRBD2 (6 bases). CDR3 size: 15 residues. The germline V gene encodes CDR1 SGHTS and CDR2 YDEGEE. V was shortened by 2 bases and J by 1 base, with 13 bases between the two germline ends. The CDR3, as DNA: TGTGCCAGCAGCTTCTATCAACTAGCATCCTACGAGCAGTACTTC. Translation gives CASSFYQLASYEQYF.

The chain's CDR3 is CASSFGDRGREQFF. The CDR3 DNA reads TGTGCCAGCAGCTTTGGGGACAGGGGACGGGAGCAGTTCTTC. This chain links TRBV7-2 with TRBJ2-1; 10 nucleotides match TRBD1. The junction had 6 bases not matched to a gene; V was cut back by 3 bases and J by 10 bases. Germline V gene lookup returns CDR1 SGHTA and CDR2 FQGNSA. The CDR3 consists of 14 residues.

V is TRBV19 and J is TRBJ1-2, with 7 bases lining up with TRBD1. Trimming at V came to 1 base and at J to 5 bases, leaving 4 bases not matched to a gene. CDR1 is LNHDA and CDR2 is SQIVND in the germline V gene (reference sequence). The CDR3 totals 14 residues. As DNA, the CDR3 is TGTGCCAGTAGTATAGGCAGGGGGGCTTATGGCTACACCTTC. Translation gives CASSIGRGAYGYTF.

V gene TRBV9 combines with J gene TRBJ2-1, with a weak D call TRBD2 (5 bases). The ends were cut back, 3 bases at V and 4 bases at J, with 20 bases in the middle. The CDR3 runs 17 residues. Germline CDR1 is SGDLS and CDR2 is YYNGEE. The DNA of the CDR3 is TGTGCCAGCAGCGCCTTCGCTTCGGGGAAGCTATACAATGAGCAGTTCTTC. Translation gives CASSAFASGKLYNEQFF.